Below, 31 T cell receptor beta chains from the same sample are listed, as sequenced in a study of blood T cells in healthy people across ages (dated by TCRdb to about 2015). The library was prepared using 5' RACE. Sequencing took place on an Illumina HiSeq 2500. A second PCR of about 6 to 11 cycles was performed with a sample-barcoded 5' primer and a J-beta primer mix. TCRdb redid the processing of the public reads, applying fastp at Q25 and MiXCR, and retained in-frame beta chains. All rows with the same CDR3 protein become a single entry with the most common DNA and genes. The sample data list over 1,500,000 distinct CDR3 sequences, and roughly 49% of these were observed just once. In total, the top ten clones hold 2% to 2.5% of the sample. The sequencing sample was made of blood. The receptors were gathered from a woman between 40 and 50 years old in good health.

This clonotype was observed a handful of times. The chain joins TRBV7-2 to TRBJ2-1; possibly TRBD2 for D (7 bases). The CDR3 has 16 residues. Trimming took 5 bases from V and 2 from J, leaving 16 bases between them. Germline loops: CDR1 SGHTA, CDR2 FQGNSA. The CDR3 protein is CASSPEGGGAYNEQFF. In DNA, the CDR3 is TGTGCCAGCAGCCCCGAGGGGGGGGGGGCCTACAATGAGCAGTTCTTC.

V usage is TRBV2 and J usage is TRBJ2-5; TRBD1 matches at 8 bases. V was pared by 3 bases and J by 5 bases, with 8 bases of the junction left unmatched. This CDR3 has 15 amino acids. CDR1 and CDR2 from the germline V gene are SNHLY and FYNNEI. The CDR3 DNA sequence: TGTGCCAGCAGTGACAGGACAGGGACGACGGAGACCCAGTACTTC. This gives the protein CASSDRTGTTETQYF.

Details on this clonotype: An end of the junction does not agree with germline; a read error may underlie this. This chain connects TRBV7-7 to TRBJ1-5; no definite D call. Germline V gives CDR1 SSHAT, CDR2 FNYEAQ (reference sequence). The CDR3 is made up of 13 amino acids. The CDR3 nucleotides are TGTGCTAGCAGGCAAGTTCCAAAGCAGCCCCAGCATTTT. It encodes CASRQVPKQPQHF. The full variable domain, in which reference TRBV7-7 and TRBJ1-5 provide the parts outside the CDR3, is GAGVSQSPRYKVTKRGQDVTLRCDPISSHATLYWYQQALGQGPEFLTYFNYEAQPDKSGLPSDRFSAERPEGSISTLTIQRTEQRDSAMYRCASRQVPKQPQHFGDGTRLSIL.

V usage is TRBV20-1 and J usage is TRBJ1-1; D remains unclear. Deletions cut 1 base from V and 4 bases from J, with 7 bases between. The CDR3 runs to 12 residues. Germline-derived CDR1 and CDR2 are DFQATT and SNEGSKA (reference sequence). The CDR3 nucleotides read TGCAGTGCTAGAGCCAGTCCCACTGAAGCTTTCTTT. As protein: CSARASPTEAFF.

The chain recombines TRBV29-1 with TRBJ2-4, with 7 bases aligning to TRBD1. TRBJ2-7 explains the end of the DNA better; the J call may be wrong. Germline-derived CDR1 and CDR2 are SQVTM and ANQGSEA. The CDR3 is 15 amino acids. CDR3 nucleotides: TGCAGCGTTGAAAGGGGGACAGCTCAAACCTGCGAGCAGTACTTC. This sequence encodes CSVERGTAQTCEQYF.

Only a few counts were recorded for this clonotype. V and J are TRBV10-3 and TRBJ2-5; D may correspond to TRBD1 or TRBD2 (5 bases each). Trimming pared 4 bases from V and 4 bases from J, leaving 10 bases between. The germline V gene encodes CDR1 ENHRY and CDR2 SYGVKD. This CDR3 is built from 13 residues. In DNA form, the CDR3 reads TGTGCCATCAGTGGAAAAGGGACAGAGACCCAGTACTTC. This gives the protein CAISGKGTETQYF.

V gene TRBV6-6 combines with J gene TRBJ1-5; 7 positions match TRBD1. Looked up from germline, CDR1 is MNHNY and CDR2 is SVGAGI (reference sequence). The CDR3 totals 14 residues. The trim removed 5 bases at V and 3 bases at J, leaving 4 bases unmatched. CDR3 protein: CASSNTGANQPQHF. The CDR3, as DNA: TGTGCCAGCAGTAACACAGGGGCCAATCAGCCCCAGCATTTT.

For this clonotype: One junction end does not reproduce the germline sequence, and a read error may be involved. This sequence joins TRBV10-3 and TRBJ2-5; D unclear. The CDR3 totals 14 residues. Germline V gives CDR1 ENHRY, CDR2 SYGVKD. The CDR3 DNA sequence: TGTGCCATCGGTGAGTCCGCGCAGAAAGAGACCCAGTACTTC. The encoded protein is CAIGESAQKETQYF.

V is TRBV28 and J is TRBJ2-5; 9 bases are a match to TRBD1. The germline gives CDR1 MDHEN, CDR2 SYDVKM. V was clipped by 5 bases and J by 2 bases; unmatched bases: 15. The CDR3 sequence is 18 residues long. This CDR3 is CASSTEIGTGTGQETQYF. In DNA form, the CDR3 reads TGTGCCAGCAGTACCGAAATCGGGACAGGGACGGGGCAAGAGACCCAGTACTTC.

The chain combines TRBV15 with TRBJ1-4; 7 bases match TRBD1. Losses at the gene ends were 5 bases for V and 5 bases for J; bases not matched to a gene: 8. The CDR3 totals 15 residues. Germline V gene lookup returns CDR1 LNHNV and CDR2 YYDKDF (reference sequence). For the CDR3, the DNA is TGTGCCACCAGCCTGATCCGGGACAGCAATGAAAAACTGTTTTTT. Amino acids: CATSLIRDSNEKLFF.

This clonotype was counted a few times. This chain uses TRBV27 with TRBJ2-7; 7 bases line up with TRBD1. Trimming cost V 5 bases and J 0 bases; bases outside gene matches: 4. The V gene's germline CDR1 is MNHEY and CDR2 SMNVEV (reference sequence). This CDR3 spans 14 amino acids. CDR3 sequence reads: CASSDRAVSYEQYF. CDR3 bases: TGTGCCAGCAGTGACAGGGCGGTCTCCTACGAGCAGTACTTC.

This rearrangement joins TRBV7-2 to TRBJ2-3; 11 nucleotides agree with TRBD1. Looked up from germline, CDR1 is SGHTA and CDR2 is FQGNSA. The CDR3 has 16 residues. V lost 1 base and J lost 3; bases outside the gene matches: 3. This chain's CDR3 is CASSLGGQGATDTQYF. CDR3 coding DNA: TGTGCCAGCAGCTTAGGAGGACAGGGGGCGACAGATACGCAGTATTTT.

The chain employs TRBV6-6 and TRBJ1-5; D gene uncertain. V lost 6 bases to trimming and J lost 12 bases, with 15 bases between them. Germline values: CDR1 MNHNY, CDR2 SVGAGI (reference sequence). The CDR3 is made up of 12 amino acids. The DNA for the CDR3 is TGTGCCAGCAGCCCTCAAAACAGACACCAGCATTTT. Translation gives CASSPQNRHQHF.

This clonotype came up a few times. V gene TRBV4-2 combines with J gene TRBJ2-4; 7 positions agree with TRBD1. Per germline, CDR1 LGHNA and CDR2 YNFKEQ. CDR3 length: 17 amino acids. J gave up 7 bases and V 0 bases, and 12 bases lay outside the gene matches. CDR3 protein: CASSQDSLKGRGNIQYF. The CDR3, as DNA: TGTGCCAGCAGCCAAGATAGCCTTAAGGGCAGGGGGAACATTCAGTACTTC.

This clonotype was detected a few times. The chain carries TRBV7-9 and TRBJ2-3; D gene ambiguous. V was cut by 4 bases and J by 6 bases, with 17 bases left in between. Per the germline V gene, CDR1 is SEHNR and CDR2 is FQNEAQ (reference sequence). The length of the CDR3 is 15 residues. Here the CDR3 reads CASSSTVFTSDTQYF. The CDR3 region has the DNA TGTGCCAGCAGCTCCACGGTGTTTACGTCCGATACGCAGTATTTT.

The chain uses TRBV20-1 and TRBJ2-7, with 10 bases matching TRBD2. The CDR3 runs to 16 residues. The germline gives CDR1 DFQATT, CDR2 SNEGSKA (reference sequence). V trimming: 7 bases; J trimming: 0 bases; junction bases outside the gene matches: 12. In DNA form, the CDR3 reads TGCAGTGTGGCTAGCGGGGGAGAGCCTTACTCCTACGAGCAGTACTTC. Protein: CSVASGGEPYSYEQYF.

The V gene is TRBV5-1, the J gene TRBJ2-5; D assignment may be TRBD1 or TRBD2 (5 bases each). The germline V gene has CDR1 SGHRS and CDR2 YFSETQ. Trimming left V 6 bases short and J 0 bases short, with 12 bases between. The CDR3 length is 14 residues. The CDR3 region is CASIQDFNQETQYF. As DNA, the CDR3 is TGCGCCAGCATACAGGACTTCAACCAAGAGACCCAGTACTTC.

The sample holds a few counts of this clonotype. The gene calls are TRBV14 and TRBJ2-3; 13 positions match TRBD2. V lost 0 bases to trimming and J lost 3 bases; unmatched junction nucleotides: 6. The CDR3 contains 18 residues. In germline, CDR1 is SGHDN, CDR2 FVKESK. In DNA form, the CDR3 reads TGTGCCAGCAGCCAAGATTGGGGGACTAGCGGGGCTACAGATACGCAGTATTTT. This codes for CASSQDWGTSGATDTQYF.

The chain employs TRBV20-1 and TRBJ1-5; TRBD1 matches 11 bases. V lost 2 bases to trimming and J lost 9 bases; unmatched junction nucleotides: 6. CDR1 and CDR2 (germline): DFQATT, SNEGSKA (reference sequence). The CDR3 has 14 amino acids. CDR3 sequence (DNA): TGCAGTGCTAGATCCGGGACAGGGGGACGGCCCCAGCATTTT. Its translation: CSARSGTGGRPQHF.

The chain combines TRBV20-1 with TRBJ1-2, with 10 bases matching TRBD1. The germline V gene encodes CDR1 DFQATT and CDR2 SNEGSKA (reference sequence). V dropped 0 bases and J dropped 8; count of bases not matched to a gene: 12. The CDR3 runs to 16 residues. DNA of the CDR3: TGCAGTGCTAGAGAGACTCCGGGACAGGGGCTGCGCGGCTACACCTTC. It is translated as CSARETPGQGLRGYTF.

This chain uses TRBV6-2 or TRBV6-3 with TRBJ1-6; D call uncertain. The germline V and J ends were trimmed by 0 bases and 0 bases, with 15 bases remaining between them. This CDR3 comprises 19 residues. Germline assignment: CDR1 MNHEY and CDR2 SVGEGT. The CDR3 coding sequence is TGTGCCAGCAGTTACTCGATGAAGGAAATTAGCTCCTATAATTCACCCCTCCACTTT. Its translation: CASSYSMKEISSYNSPLHF.

The rearrangement links TRBV2 to TRBJ2-1; 12 bases are shared with TRBD2. This CDR3 contains 14 residues. Germline V lookup: CDR1 SNHLY, CDR2 FYNNEI. V trimming: 10 bases; J trimming: 7 bases; junction bases outside the gene matches: 8. DNA of the CDR3: TGTGCCAACCGACTAGCGGGGGCTCGTAATGAGCAGTTCTTC. Its protein is CANRLAGARNEQFF.

The gene calls are TRBV12-3 or TRBV12-4 and TRBJ2-1; TRBD1 matches at 11 bases. V dropped 6 bases and J dropped 5; count of bases not matched to a gene: 9. The CDR3 is 16 residues long. In DNA, the CDR3 is TGTGCCAGCAGCCCCGTGGACAGGGGGCTGGACAATGAGCAGTTCTTC. Protein: CASSPVDRGLDNEQFF.

This chain connects TRBV12-3 or TRBV12-4 to TRBJ1-6; D remains ambiguous. Trimming removed 6 bases at V and 7 bases at J, with 19 bases between. This CDR3 has 16 residues. CDR3 in amino acids: CASRKDGGMGNSPLHF. CDR3 coding DNA: TGTGCCAGCAGGAAGGACGGCGGGATGGGAAATTCACCCCTCCACTTT.

CDR3 DNA: TGCGCCAGCAGCCAAGATAGAGGATACCGGGACTGGTACAATGAGCAGTTCTTC. Amino acids: CASSQDRGYRDWYNEQFF. This chain joins TRBV4-3 and TRBJ2-1; tentatively, D is TRBD2 (6 bases). This CDR3 is built from 18 residues. Trimming took 0 bases from V and 4 from J, leaving 19 bases between them. The germline CDR1 and CDR2 sequences are LGHNA and YSLEER.

The chain joins TRBV20-1 to TRBJ2-7, with D uncertain. The V end was cut by 3 bases, the J end by 1 base, with 13 bases between. The CDR3 covers 14 residues. In germline, CDR1 is DFQATT, CDR2 SNEGSKA (reference sequence). CDR3 nucleotide sequence: TGCAGTGCTAGTTCGTACACTCCTTCCTACGAGCAGTACTTC. Its protein product is CSASSYTPSYEQYF.

The chain couples TRBV2 to TRBJ2-1; tentative D call: TRBD2 (6 bases). This CDR3 has 15 amino acids. Between the trimmed V and J ends, which lost 2 bases and 10 bases, there was a span of 18 bases. Germline CDR1 and CDR2: SNHLY and FYNNEI. The CDR3 region is CASSESLAPRGEQFF. Written as DNA, the CDR3 is TGTGCCAGCAGTGAATCACTAGCCCCCCGGGGAGAGCAGTTCTTC.

J is TRBJ2-1 and V is TRBV3-1; possible D gene TRBD1, 7 bases. The ends were cut back, 1 base at V and 4 bases at J, with 14 bases in the middle. Germline assignment: CDR1 LGHDT and CDR2 YNNKEL (reference sequence). This CDR3 spans 16 amino acids. The CDR3 DNA is TGTGCCAGCAGCCAAGGGGGGGCGGGACAGTACAATGAGCAGTTCTTC. Translated: CASSQGGAGQYNEQFF.

The chain links TRBV6-5 to TRBJ2-5, with 10 nucleotides matching TRBD1. This CDR3 comprises 15 residues. Trimming cost V 8 bases and J 11 bases; bases outside gene matches: 17. Looked up from germline, CDR1 is MNHEY and CDR2 is SVGAGI. The CDR3 reads CASSPRGQGYNEQYF. The CDR3 DNA is TGTGCCAGCTCCCCCAGGGGACAGGGGTACAATGAGCAGTACTTC.

This chain uses TRBV7-2 with TRBJ1-1, with D possibly being TRBD1 (6 bases). This CDR3 region has 15 residues. Germline values: CDR1 SGHTA, CDR2 FQGNSA. The V end lost 2 bases, the J end lost 1 base, and 11 bases lay between the germline ends. The CDR3 protein is CASSLPQGRNTEAFF. The CDR3 DNA reads as TGTGCCAGCAGCTTACCACAGGGAAGGAACACTGAAGCTTTCTTT.

The V gene is TRBV7-2, the J gene TRBJ2-5; D uncertain. Germline V gene sequence: CDR1 SGHTA, CDR2 FQGNSA. Trimming took off 4 bases at V and 4 bases at J, with 10 bases between the two ends. This CDR3 is 13 amino acids long. The CDR3 region has the DNA TGTGCCAGCAGCTCCCCCTGGGCAGAGACCCAGTACTTC. Translation: CASSSPWAETQYF.